The next 6 T cell receptor beta chains were all read from a single sample in a study of blood T cells in healthy people across ages. Alongside a J-beta primer mix, a sample-barcoded 5' primer served in a second PCR lasting 7 to 11 cycles. One entry per CDR3 protein results from TCRdb running MiXCR on the 5' RACE reads. The table has around 900,000 distinct CDR3 sequences, approximately 50% seen once. Sequencing was performed on blood. The origin of the receptors is a woman in her sixties in good health.

The V call is TRBV20-1, the J call TRBJ2-5, with D hard to call. The length of the CDR3 is 14 residues. The V gene lost 1 base and the J gene lost 4 bases, with 13 bases spanning the gap. Germline V gene data show CDR1 as DFQATT and CDR2 as SNEGSKA (reference sequence). The CDR3 DNA is TGCAGTGCTAGAGCCCCGAGTGTCGTAGAGACCCAGTACTTC. Its protein is CSARAPSVVETQYF.

The CDR3 DNA sequence: TGTGCCAGCAGCAGGGGGGCGACCGAGACCCAGTACTTC. As protein: CASSRGATETQYF. J is TRBJ2-5 and V is TRBV7-3, with D perhaps matching TRBD1 or TRBD2 (6 bases each). CDR1 is SGHTA, CDR2 FQGTGA, per germline. V was pared by 5 bases and J by 5 bases, with 12 bases between. The CDR3 runs 13 residues.

The chain couples TRBV6-6 to TRBJ1-2; the D is unclear. This CDR3 is 13 amino acids long. Germline CDR1 and CDR2: MNHNY and SVGAGI (reference sequence). With 7 bases removed from V and 7 bases from J, the gap between germline ends came to 16 bases. This CDR3 is CASTRDGRSGYTF. The CDR3 nucleotides read TGTGCCAGCACCAGAGACGGACGGTCTGGCTACACCTTC.

This chain uses TRBV10-1 with TRBJ2-5; 9 nucleotides match TRBD2. The end of the DNA fits TRBJ2-7 better, so the J call may be wrong. Germline V gives CDR1 WNHNN, CDR2 SYGVQD (reference sequence). The CDR3 runs 15 residues. The CDR3 region is CASSELGLAGSEQYF. CDR3 nucleotide sequence: TGCGCCAGCAGTGAACTCGGGCTAGCGGGATCCGAGCAGTACTTC.

The chain couples TRBV10-3 to TRBJ2-3, with 9 bases fitting TRBD2. Germline V gene sequence: CDR1 ENHRY, CDR2 SYGVKD. The CDR3 totals 17 residues. The junction had 7 bases not matched to a gene; V was cut back by 3 bases and J by 0 bases. CDR3: CAISDDSGSRSTDTQYF. CDR3 bases: TGTGCCATCAGTGATGATAGCGGGAGTCGGAGCACAGATACGCAGTATTTT.

This clonotype was counted a few times. This chain joins TRBV5-1 and TRBJ1-2; 9 bases line up with TRBD1. The CDR3 extends over 15 amino acids. The trim removed 3 bases at V and 8 bases at J, leaving 11 bases unmatched. Germline loops: CDR1 SGHRS, CDR2 YFSETQ. The CDR3: CASSSGTGSREGYTF. The CDR3 DNA sequence: TGCGCCAGCAGCTCCGGGACAGGGTCGAGGGAGGGCTACACCTTC. The full variable domain, its missing parts supplied by reference TRBV5-1 and TRBJ1-2, is KAGVTQTPRYLIKTRGQQVTLSCSPISGHRSVSWYQQTPGQGLQFLFEYFSETQRNKGNFPGRFSGRQFSNSRSEMNVSTLELGDSALYLCASSSGTGSREGYTFGSGTRLTVV.